This paragraph reports one TCR beta chain. Methods used by the authors: Reference gene primer amplification gave nucleated cell count estimates. The table came from immunoSEQ multiplex PCR; TCRdb's copy has only in-frame clones and leaves some out. Clone size and the V and J calls come from that table; the DNA yielded D and trimming. In the table there are a few hundred thousand clones, 89% of which are singletons. This sample was included in a study of blood T cell repertoires in COVID-19. Overall study: The United States, Italy and Spain were the sources of the acute and convalescent COVID-19 samples. The analysed material was cDNA or gDNA that came from T cells, B-cell-depleted T cells, or PBMCs.

This CDR3 spans 11 amino acids. V was shortened by 7 bases and J by 7 bases, with 10 bases between the two germline ends. The V gene's germline CDR1 is SNHLY and CDR2 FYNNEI. The receptor was isolated from a woman aged 40-49 years who had recovered from COVID-19. The chain is built from TRBV2 and TRBJ2-5, with D possibly TRBD2 on 5 matching bases. Sample: peripheral blood. CDR3 in DNA: TGTGCCAGCATGTCGGGATTGACCCAGTACTTC. Its translation is CASMSGLTQYF.